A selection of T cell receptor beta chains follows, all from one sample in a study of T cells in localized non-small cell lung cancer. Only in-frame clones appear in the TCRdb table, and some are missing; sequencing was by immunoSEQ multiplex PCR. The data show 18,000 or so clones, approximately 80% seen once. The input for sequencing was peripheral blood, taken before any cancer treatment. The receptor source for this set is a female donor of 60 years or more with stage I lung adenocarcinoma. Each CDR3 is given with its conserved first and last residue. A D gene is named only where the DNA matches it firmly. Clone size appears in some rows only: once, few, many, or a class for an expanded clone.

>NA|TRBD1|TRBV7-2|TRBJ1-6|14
CASSLFRGSSPLHF
TGTGCCAGCAGCTTATTCAGGGGGAGCTCACCCCTCCACTTT
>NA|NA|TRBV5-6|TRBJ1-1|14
CASSRSMMNTEAFF
TGTGCCAGCAGCCGTAGTATGATGAACACTGAAGCTTTCTTT
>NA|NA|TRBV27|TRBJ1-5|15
CASRVGGSSNQPQHF
TGTGCCAGCAGAGTAGGGGGGAGTAGCAATCAGCCCCAGCATTTT
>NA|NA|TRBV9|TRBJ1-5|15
CASSPTGLANQPQHF
TGTGCCAGCAGCCCTACAGGGTTAGCAAATCAGCCCCAGCATTTT
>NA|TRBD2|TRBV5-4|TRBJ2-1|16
CASSWISGGAINEQFF
TGTGCCAGCAGCTGGATTAGCGGGGGGGCCATCAATGAGCAGTTCTTC
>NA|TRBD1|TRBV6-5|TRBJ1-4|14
CASRNDRGDEKLFF
TGTGCCAGCAGAAATGACAGGGGGGATGAAAAACTGTTTTTT
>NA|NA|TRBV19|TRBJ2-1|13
CASSMRGDRWQFF
TGTGCCAGTAGTATGAGGGGGGATCGATGGCAGTTCTTC
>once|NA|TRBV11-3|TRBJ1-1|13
CASSLRSGAEAFF
TGTGCCAGCAGCTTGAGGAGCGGTGCTGAAGCTTTCTTT
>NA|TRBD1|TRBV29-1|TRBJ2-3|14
CSASGTGGSDTQYF
TGCAGCGCCTCCGGGACAGGGGGATCAGATACGCAGTATTTT
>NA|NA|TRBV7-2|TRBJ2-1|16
CASSFSSVSSYNEQFF
TGTGCCAGCAGCTTTTCTTCGGTGAGCTCCTACAATGAGCAGTTCTTC
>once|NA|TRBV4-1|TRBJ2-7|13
CASSQERLNEQYF
TGCGCCAGCAGCCAAGAACGGCTAAACGAGCAGTACTTC
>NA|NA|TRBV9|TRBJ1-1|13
CASSVYMNTEAFF
TGTGCCAGCAGCGTATACATGAACACTGAAGCTTTCTTT
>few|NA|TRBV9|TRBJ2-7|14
CASSLYGVEYEQYF
TGTGCCAGCAGCTTATACGGGGTGGAATACGAGCAGTACTTC
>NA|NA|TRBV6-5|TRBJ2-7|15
CASGAGTLNSYEQYF
TGTGCCAGCGGAGCCGGGACTCTCAACTCCTACGAGCAGTACTTC
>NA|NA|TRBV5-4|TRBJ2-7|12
CASSSTFFEQYF
TGTGCCAGCAGCTCCACCTTCTTTGAGCAGTACTTC
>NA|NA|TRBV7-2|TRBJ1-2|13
CASSLGYLYGYTF
TGTGCCAGCAGCTTAGGATACCTCTATGGCTACACCTTC
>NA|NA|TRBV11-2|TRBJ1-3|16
CASSSISGGPGNTIYF
TGTGCCAGCAGCTCCATATCGGGAGGGCCTGGAAACACCATATATTTT
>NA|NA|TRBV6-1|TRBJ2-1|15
CASSSTGEAHNEQFF
TGTGCCAGCAGTTCTACAGGGGAGGCTCACAATGAGCAGTTCTTC
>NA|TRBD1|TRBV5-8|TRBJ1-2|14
CASRNTGAGYGYTF
TGTGCCAGCAGAAATACAGGGGCCGGCTATGGCTACACCTTC
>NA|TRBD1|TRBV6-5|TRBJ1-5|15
CASSRRQGGHQPQHF
TGTGCCAGCAGTCGCAGACAGGGGGGACATCAGCCCCAGCATTTT
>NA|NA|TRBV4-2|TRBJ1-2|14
CASSQREGNYGYTF
TGTGCCAGCAGCCAACGTGAGGGAAACTATGGCTACACCTTC
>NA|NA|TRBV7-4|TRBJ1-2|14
CASSPTPGTYGYTF
TGTGCCAGCAGTCCAACGCCGGGGACCTATGGCTACACCTTC
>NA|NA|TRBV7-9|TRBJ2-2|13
CASNRQKTGELFF
TGTGCCAGCAATCGGCAGAAGACCGGGGAGCTGTTTTTT
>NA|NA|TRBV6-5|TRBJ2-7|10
CASGSYEQYF
TGTGCCAGCGGATCCTACGAGCAGTACTTC
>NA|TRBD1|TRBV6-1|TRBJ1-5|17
CASSERIGQGQGQPQHF
TGTGCCAGCAGTGAAAGGATCGGACAGGGACAGGGTCAGCCCCAGCATTTT
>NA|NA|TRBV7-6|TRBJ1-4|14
CASSLGVSNEKLFF
TGTGCCAGCAGCTTAGGGGTCTCTAATGAAAAACTGTTTTTT
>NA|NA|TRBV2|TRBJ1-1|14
CASIRNGGTTEAFF
TGTGCCAGCATACGGAACGGGGGAACCACTGAAGCTTTCTTT
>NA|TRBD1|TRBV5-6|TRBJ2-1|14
CASSPGGYYNEQFF
TGTGCCAGCAGCCCAGGGGGATACTACAATGAGCAGTTCTTC
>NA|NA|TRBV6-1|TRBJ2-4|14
CASSPGLAKNIQYF
TGTGCCAGCAGTCCGGGACTAGCCAAAAACATTCAGTACTTC
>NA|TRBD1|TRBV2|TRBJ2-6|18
CASCVRTGLRSGANVLTF
TGTGCCAGCTGCGTCAGGACAGGCCTACGCTCTGGGGCCAACGTCCTGACTTTC
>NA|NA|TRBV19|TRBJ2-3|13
CASKGWGTDTQYF
TGTGCCAGTAAGGGGTGGGGCACAGATACGCAGTATTTT
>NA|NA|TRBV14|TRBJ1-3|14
CASSRQFSGNTIYF
TGTGCCAGCAGCCGGCAGTTCTCTGGAAACACCATATATTTT
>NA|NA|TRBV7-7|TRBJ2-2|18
CASSLAIGGLSNTGELFF
TGTGCTAGCAGCTTAGCGATTGGCGGGTTATCGAACACCGGGGAGCTGTTTTTT
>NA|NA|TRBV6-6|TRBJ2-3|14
CASSPRGVSDTQYF
TGTGCCAGCAGTCCCAGGGGGGTCTCAGATACGCAGTATTTT
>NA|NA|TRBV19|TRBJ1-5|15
CASSIFWGENQPQHF
TGTGCCAGTAGTATATTCTGGGGGGAGAATCAGCCCCAGCATTTT
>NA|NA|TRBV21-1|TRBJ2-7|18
CASSKFFGLGPGAWEQYF
TGTGCCAGCAGCAAATTTTTTGGGCTTGGCCCGGGAGCGTGGGAGCAGTACTTC
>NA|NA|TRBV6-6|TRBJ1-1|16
CASSYIRGGRHTEAFF
TGTGCCAGCAGTTACATCAGGGGAGGTAGACACACTGAAGCTTTCTTT
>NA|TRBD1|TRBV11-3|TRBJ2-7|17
CASSNGQDPTLSYEQYF
TGTGCCAGCAGCAACGGACAGGACCCAACTCTCTCCTACGAGCAGTACTTC
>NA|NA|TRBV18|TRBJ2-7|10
CASSGHEQYF
TGTGCCAGCTCAGGTCACGAGCAGTACTTC
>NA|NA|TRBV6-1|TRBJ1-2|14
CASSIVGNYYGYTF
TGTGCCAGCAGTATTGTGGGGAATTATTATGGCTACACCTTC
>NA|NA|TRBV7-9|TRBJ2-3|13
CASRRRVDGTQYF
TGTGCCAGCAGGAGAAGGGTAGATGGTACGCAGTATTTT
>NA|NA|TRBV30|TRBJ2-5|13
CAWDPDPPQAQYF
TGTGCCTGGGATCCGGACCCGCCCCAGGCCCAGTACTTC
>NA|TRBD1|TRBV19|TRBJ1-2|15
CASRTGTALEYGYTF
TGTGCCAGTAGGACTGGGACAGCCCTTGAATATGGCTACACCTTC
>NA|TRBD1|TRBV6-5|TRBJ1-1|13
CATTGGWNTEAFF
TGTGCCACCACAGGGGGCTGGAACACTGAAGCTTTCTTT
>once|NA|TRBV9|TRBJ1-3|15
CASSAETGLGNTIYF
TGTGCCAGCAGCGCCGAAACAGGGTTGGGAAACACCATATATTTT
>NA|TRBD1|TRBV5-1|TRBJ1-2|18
CASSFLGGTGGINYGYTF
TGCGCCAGCAGCTTCCTTGGGGGGACAGGCGGGATTAACTATGGCTACACCTTC
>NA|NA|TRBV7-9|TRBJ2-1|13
CASSLVTYNEQFF
TGTGCCAGCAGCTTAGTAACTTACAATGAGCAGTTCTTC
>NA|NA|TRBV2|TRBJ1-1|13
CASMRGMNTEAFF
TGTGCCAGCATGCGGGGGATGAACACTGAAGCTTTCTTT
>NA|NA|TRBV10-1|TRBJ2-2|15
CASSERPVNTGELFF
TGCGCCAGCAGTGAAAGGCCGGTGAACACCGGGGAGCTGTTTTTT
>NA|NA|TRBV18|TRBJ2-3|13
CASSSQTKDTQYF
TGTGCCAGCTCGTCCCAGACCAAAGATACGCAGTATTTT
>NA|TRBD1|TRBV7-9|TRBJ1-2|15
CASSSFGTAPYGYTF
TGTGCCAGCAGCTCGTTCGGGACAGCCCCATATGGCTACACCTTC
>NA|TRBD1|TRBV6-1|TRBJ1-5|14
CASSRGPRNQPQHF
TGTGCCAGCAGCAGGGGGCCGCGAAATCAGCCCCAGCATTTT